These 29 T cell receptor beta chains came from one sample sequenced in a study of T cells in localized non-small cell lung cancer. Profiled with immunoSEQ multiplex PCR; TCRdb holds only in-frame clones, not every one. The repertoire holds 650 to 1,000 clones, with just under 30% as singletons. The sample consisted of normal lung tissue next to the tumor, taken before any cancer treatment. The receptor set was obtained from a woman aged 40 to 75 with stage I squamous cell lung carcinoma.

The chain uses TRBV18 and TRBJ1-3; D remains ambiguous. CDR3 length: 16 residues. Germline lookup yields CDR1 KGHSH and CDR2 LQKENI. The V gene lost 4 bases and the J gene lost 0 bases, with 13 bases spanning the gap. CDR3 amino acids: CASSQNTVASGNTIYF. The CDR3, as DNA: TGTGCCAGCTCACAAAACACAGTAGCCTCTGGAAACACCATATATTTT.

This sequence joins TRBV11-3 and TRBJ2-4; 8 nucleotides line up with TRBD1. The J segment lost 8 bases and the V segment lost 5 bases, leaving 8 bases of the junction unmatched. In germline, CDR1 is SGHNT, CDR2 YENEEA. This CDR3 is built from 14 residues. Here the CDR3 reads CASSKTGAGDIQYF. CDR3 sequence (DNA): TGTGCCAGCAGCAAGACAGGGGCCGGGGACATTCAGTACTTC.

This clone was recorded a few times. J is TRBJ2-1 and V is TRBV10-3; TRBD1 matches 7 bases. Germline assignment: CDR1 ENHRY and CDR2 SYGVKD. With 1 base clipped from V and 0 bases from J, the junction kept 6 bases outside the gene matches. This CDR3 contains 17 residues. CDR3 region: CAISELWDRSSYNEQFF. In DNA form, the CDR3 reads TGTGCCATCAGTGAGTTGTGGGACAGAAGCTCCTACAATGAGCAGTTCTTC.

As to this clone: Compared with germline, one end of the junction differs, possibly owing to a read error. X is used for the amino acid whose nucleotide is unread or ambiguous. The chain has TRBV19 and TRBJ1-2, with D tentatively TRBD1 (6 bases). The CDR3 runs 15 residues. Looked up from germline, CDR1 is LNHDA and CDR2 is SQIVND (reference sequence). The CDR3 bases are TGTGCCAGTAGTGGATCAGGGGCTAGCCCCTATRGCTACACCTTC. It translates to CASSGSGASPYXYTF.

The chain combines TRBV11-3 with TRBJ1-3; D gene unclear. Trimming left V 5 bases short and J 2 bases short, with 16 bases between. Germline V gene sequence: CDR1 SGHNT, CDR2 YENEEA. The length of the CDR3 is 16 residues. In DNA, the CDR3 is TGTGCCAGCAGCCCATTTGCCTCGTCTGCTGGAAACACCATATATTTT. Protein: CASSPFASSAGNTIYF. The variable domain in full, with the rest retrieved from reference TRBV11-3 and TRBJ1-3, is EAGVVQSPRYKIIEKKQPVAFWCNPISGHNTLYWYLQNLGQGPELLIRYENEEAVDDSQLPKDRFSAERLKGVDSTLKIQPAELGDSAVYLCASSPFASSAGNTIYFGEGSWLTVV.

By share, this clone ranks as large. The rearrangement links TRBV11-3 to TRBJ2-7, with D maybe TRBD1 (6 bases). V was trimmed by 4 bases and J by 4 bases, leaving 17 bases between them. Germline-derived CDR1 and CDR2 are SGHNT and YENEEA. CDR3 length equals 15 residues. The CDR3 is CASSSRWDKNYEQYF. DNA for the CDR3: TGTGCCAGCAGCTCCCGCTGGGACAAAAATTACGAGCAGTACTTC.

The chain is built from TRBV30 and TRBJ2-7; D remains ambiguous. The germline V gene encodes CDR1 GTSNPN and CDR2 SVGIG (reference sequence). V was trimmed by 5 bases and J by 3 bases, leaving 14 bases between them. The CDR3 sequence is 13 residues long. CDR3 loop: CAWDDDLHYEQYF. In DNA, the CDR3 is TGTGCCTGGGATGACGATCTCCACTACGAGCAGTACTTC.

V usage is TRBV11-3 and J usage is TRBJ2-7; 9 nucleotides line up with TRBD2. The CDR3 extends over 16 amino acids. V dropped 5 bases and J dropped 0; count of bases not matched to a gene: 8. The germline gives CDR1 SGHNT, CDR2 YENEEA. The CDR3 loop is CASSPGGSGGSYEQYF. For the CDR3, the DNA is TGTGCCAGCAGCCCGGGGGGTAGCGGGGGCTCCTACGAGCAGTACTTC.

This clone was seen a handful of times. This rearrangement joins TRBV19 to TRBJ1-1, with a tentative D call TRBD1 (5 bases). Between the trimmed V and J ends, which lost 3 bases and 6 bases, there was a span of 11 bases. CDR3 length: 13 residues. From germline, CDR1 is LNHDA and CDR2 SQIVND (reference sequence). CDR3 sequence (DNA): TGTGCCAGTAGTATGGGAGGGGTGCCTGAAGCTTTCTTT. Translation gives CASSMGGVPEAFF.

The V gene is TRBV5-1, the J gene TRBJ2-2; D is possibly TRBD1 (5 bases). CDR1 SGHRS and CDR2 YFSETQ come from the germline V gene. V lost 0 bases, J lost 7 bases, and 13 bases lay in between. This CDR3 contains 15 residues. The CDR3 DNA is TGCGCCAGCAGCTTGGTATGGAACCAGGGCGGGGAGCTGTTTTTT. It encodes CASSLVWNQGGELFF.

This clone turned up a few times. V usage is TRBV9 and J usage is TRBJ1-1; maybe TRBD1 (6 bases). Germline V gene lookup returns CDR1 SGDLS and CDR2 YYNGEE. V lost 4 bases and J 2 bases, leaving 12 bases between the germline ends. This CDR3 spans 14 amino acids. The CDR3 protein is CASSKGGGNTEAFF. Written as DNA, the CDR3 is TGTGCCAGCAGCAAAGGAGGGGGAAACACTGAAGCTTTCTTT.

The chain uses TRBV19 and TRBJ1-4, with D possibly TRBD1 on 5 matching bases. The germline CDR1 and CDR2 sequences are LNHDA and SQIVND (reference sequence). Deletions cut 8 bases from V and 0 bases from J, with 22 bases between. The CDR3 sequence is 18 residues long. CDR3 loop: CASGGDRAGLTTNEKLFF. CDR3 sequence (DNA): TGTGCCAGTGGGGGAGACCGGGCAGGACTTACAACTAATGAAAAACTGTTTTTT.

In its sample, this clone was seen a few times. The chain recombines TRBV11-3 with TRBJ1-2; TRBD1 matches at 11 bases. V dropped 5 bases and J dropped 8; count of bases not matched to a gene: 7. Germline CDR1 SGHNT, CDR2 YENEEA. The CDR3 runs 14 residues. In DNA form, the CDR3 reads TGTGCCAGCAGCCCCACCGGGACAGGGGGAGGCTACACCTTC. Translating it yields CASSPTGTGGGYTF.

This clone turned up a few times. The chain links TRBV4-1 to TRBJ2-5; the D gene is possibly TRBD2 (6 bases). Trimming pared 4 bases from V and 4 bases from J, leaving 10 bases between. The CDR3 loop spans 13 amino acids. Germline V gives CDR1 MGHRA, CDR2 YSYEKL. Written as DNA, the CDR3 is TGCGCCAGCAGCCCGGTGGGGGGAGAGACCCAGTACTTC. It specifies CASSPVGGETQYF.

The chain carries TRBV14 and TRBJ1-2; tentatively, D is TRBD1 (5 bases). This CDR3 is built from 14 residues. V lost 0 bases, J lost 8 bases, and 13 bases lay in between. Per germline, CDR1 SGHDN and CDR2 FVKESK. Here the CDR3 DNA reads TGTGCCAGCAGCCAAGAGGCAGGGAGGAAAGGCTACACCTTC. The encoded protein is CASSQEAGRKGYTF. The full variable domain, completed using reference TRBV14 and TRBJ1-2, is EAGVTQFPSHSVIEKGQTVTLRCDPISGHDNLYWYRRVMGKEIKFLLHFVKESKQDESGMPNNRFLAERTGGTYSTLKVQPAELEDSGVYFCASSQEAGRKGYTFGSGTRLTVV.

This clone has just a few counts. As DNA, the CDR3 is TGTGCCAGCAGCCGCGGACAGAGCAATCAGCCCCAGCATTTT. Protein sequence: CASSRGQSNQPQHF. J is TRBJ1-5 and V is TRBV28; a possible D gene is TRBD1 (6 bases). This CDR3 comprises 14 residues. V was cut by 6 bases and J by 1 base, with 10 bases left in between. The germline CDR1 and CDR2 sequences are MDHEN and SYDVKM.

The table lists this clone with a few counts. J is TRBJ1-1 and V is TRBV6-8, with 8 bases matching TRBD1. The CDR3 has 14 residues. V trimming: 5 bases; J trimming: 3 bases; junction bases outside the gene matches: 5. The germline CDR1 and CDR2 sequences are MNHGY and SAAAGT. The CDR3 coding sequence is TGTGCCAGCAGTGCGACAGGGGAGGACACTGAAGCTTTCTTT. This translates into CASSATGEDTEAFF.

This clone is labeled medium-sized. The V and J genes are TRBV11-3 and TRBJ1-5; D gene unclear. The CDR3 has 15 amino acids. V shed 6 bases and J shed 0 bases, with 12 bases lying between them. Germline V gene data show CDR1 as SGHNT and CDR2 as YENEEA. CDR3 protein: CASSSSILSNQPQHF. Written as DNA, the CDR3 is TGTGCCAGCAGTTCCTCGATTCTTAGCAATCAGCCCCAGCATTTT.

The J gene is TRBJ2-5, the V gene TRBV18; 8 bases agree with TRBD1. There are 15 residues in the CDR3. Trimming cost V 6 bases and J 5 bases; bases outside gene matches: 11. Germline V gives CDR1 KGHSH, CDR2 LQKENI. The DNA of the CDR3 is TGTGCCAGCTCGCAAGGACAGGGAGTTTCCGAGACCCAGTACTTC. As protein: CASSQGQGVSETQYF.

This chain uses TRBV19 with TRBJ2-3; perhaps TRBD2 as D (7 bases). Germline V lookup: CDR1 LNHDA, CDR2 SQIVND (reference sequence). Trimming took 6 bases from V and 4 from J, leaving 14 bases between them. CDR3 length: 14 amino acids. For the CDR3, the DNA is TGTGCCAGTAGCCAGGGCGGGGGCGCAGATACGCAGTATTTT. Translated, it gives CASSQGGGADTQYF.

V gene TRBV6-8 combines with J gene TRBJ2-7, with 11 bases lining up with TRBD2. The junction had 4 bases not matched to a gene; V was cut back by 8 bases and J by 1 base. From germline, CDR1 is MNHGY and CDR2 SAAAGT. The CDR3 is 14 amino acids. The CDR3 here is CASATSGASYEQYF. The CDR3 DNA follows: TGTGCCAGCGCGACTAGCGGGGCATCCTACGAGCAGTACTTC.

The V gene is TRBV14, the J gene TRBJ1-2, with TRBD1 identical over 7 bases. This CDR3 spans 13 amino acids. CDR1 and CDR2 from the germline V gene are SGHDN and FVKESK. V shed 4 bases, J shed 2 bases, and the junction held 1 base outside the gene matches. The CDR3 sequence is CASSPTGNYGYTF. CDR3 DNA sequence: TGTGCCAGCAGCCCGACAGGGAACTATGGCTACACCTTC.

This clone has only a few counts. V and J are TRBV6-7 and TRBJ2-7; TRBD1 matches at 10 bases. TRBV6-7 qualifies as an ORF whose function is uncertain. The CDR3 consists of 15 residues. The V and J ends lost 5 bases and 3 bases, in that order; junction bases with no gene match: 7. The CDR3 reads CASSEVGQGIYEQYF. The CDR3 nucleotides are TGTGCCAGCAGTGAAGTGGGACAGGGGATCTACGAGCAGTACTTC.

The chain recombines TRBV4-1 with TRBJ1-1; 7 nucleotides align to TRBD1. Per the germline V gene, CDR1 is MGHRA and CDR2 is YSYEKL. The V segment lost 0 bases and the J segment 4 bases; nucleotides outside the gene matches: 2. The length of the CDR3 is 14 residues. The CDR3: CASSQDQGGTEAFF. The CDR3 DNA sequence: TGCGCCAGCAGCCAAGACCAGGGGGGCACTGAAGCTTTCTTT.

This clone is termed hyperexpanded. The chain joins TRBV6-8 to TRBJ1-1, with a weak D call TRBD1 (5 bases). The germline V and J ends were trimmed by 3 bases and 1 base, with 12 bases remaining between them. The CDR3 sequence is 15 residues long. Germline-derived CDR1 and CDR2 are MNHGY and SAAAGT. CDR3: CASSYPTQGNTEAFF. CDR3 bases: TGTGCCAGCAGTTATCCTACCCAGGGGAACACTGAAGCTTTCTTT.

This clone was picked up a small number of times. The chain uses TRBV6-8 and TRBJ2-3; D is possibly TRBD2 (6 bases). V was trimmed by 5 bases and J by 7 bases, leaving 13 bases between them. The CDR3 spans 13 residues. Germline V CDR1 and CDR2: MNHGY, SAAAGT. CDR3 DNA: TGTGCCAGCAGTACGGGACTGGCCAATACGCAGTATTTT. Translated, it gives CASSTGLANTQYF.

This clone has more than one count but fewer than ten. The rearrangement links TRBV7-6 to TRBJ1-1; a possible D gene is TRBD1 (6 bases). V lost 5 bases and J lost 4, with 20 bases in between. CDR3 length: 16 amino acids. Germline CDR1 reads SGHVS; CDR2 reads FNYEAQ. DNA for the CDR3: TGTGCCAGCAGCACGAAAACAGGGCCCAGGGGCACTGAAGCTTTCTTT. Amino acids: CASSTKTGPRGTEAFF.

This clone was picked up a small number of times. The CDR3: CSVKGGQAANEKLFF. In DNA, the CDR3 is TGCAGCGTTAAGGGGGGACAGGCCGCTAATGAAAAACTGTTTTTT. V gene TRBV29-1 combines with J gene TRBJ1-4; 8 nucleotides line up with TRBD1. The CDR3 spans 15 residues. Germline V gene sequence: CDR1 SQVTM, CDR2 ANQGSEA. V lost 5 bases and J lost 3; bases outside the gene matches: 8.

This clone is termed large (0.1 to 1%). The chain combines TRBV5-1 with TRBJ2-7, with 7 positions matching TRBD1. CDR1 and CDR2 (germline): SGHRS, YFSETQ. The V segment lost 4 bases and the J segment 2 bases; nucleotides outside the gene matches: 6. CDR3 size: 14 residues. The CDR3 sequence: CASSLTGTAYEQYF. CDR3 DNA sequence: TGCGCCAGCAGCCTAACCGGGACAGCCTACGAGCAGTACTTC.